This T cell receptor (beta chain) derives from a study of T-cell reconstitution after alpha-beta-depleted transplantation in children. General study findings and limits: T-cell counts and diversity at one year post-transplant came mainly from newly produced T cells.

A TCRbeta library incorporating unique molecular identifiers was prepared. TCRdb reprocessed the PCR reads via MiXCR and lists one record per CDR3 protein. The sample shows 250,000 to 300,000 distinct CDR3 sequences, roughly a tenth of them seen only once. This clonotype was recorded at least ten times. No antigen is known for it. This specimen consisted of PBMCs, obtained before TCRalphabeta/CD19-depleted stem cell transplant. The TCR was taken from a boy younger than two with acute myeloid leukemia, due to receive a stem cell transplant.

The CDR3: CASSSRVKTSTDTQYF. The CDR3 nucleotides read TGTGCCAGCAGTTCTCGCGTTAAAACTAGCACAGATACGCAGTATTTT. V is TRBV27 and J is TRBJ2-3, with no clear D. Germline V gene sequence: CDR1 MNHEY, CDR2 SMNVEV (reference sequence). The CDR3 extends over 16 amino acids. V gave up 4 bases and J gave up 0 bases, with 14 bases separating them.